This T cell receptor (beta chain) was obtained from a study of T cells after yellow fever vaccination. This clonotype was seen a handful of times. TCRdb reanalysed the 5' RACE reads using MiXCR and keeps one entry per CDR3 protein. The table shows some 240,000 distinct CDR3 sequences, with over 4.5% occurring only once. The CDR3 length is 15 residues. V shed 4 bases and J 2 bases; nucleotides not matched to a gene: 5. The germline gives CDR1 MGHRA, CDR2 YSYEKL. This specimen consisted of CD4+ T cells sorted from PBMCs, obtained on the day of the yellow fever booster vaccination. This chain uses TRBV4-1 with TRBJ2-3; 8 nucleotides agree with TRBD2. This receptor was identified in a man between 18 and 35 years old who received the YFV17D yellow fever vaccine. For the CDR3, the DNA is TGCGCCAGCAGCCGGGTCGGGGGGGCCACAGATACGCAGTATTTT. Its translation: CASSRVGGATDTQYF.